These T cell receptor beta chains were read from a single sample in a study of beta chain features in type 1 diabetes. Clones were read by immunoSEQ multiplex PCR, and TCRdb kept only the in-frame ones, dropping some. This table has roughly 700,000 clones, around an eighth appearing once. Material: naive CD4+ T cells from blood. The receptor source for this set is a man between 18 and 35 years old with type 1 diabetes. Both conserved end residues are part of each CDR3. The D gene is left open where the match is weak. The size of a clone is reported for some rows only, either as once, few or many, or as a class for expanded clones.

cdr3_nt: TGCAGCGTTGGACAGGGTGGTGAAAAACTGTTTTTT
cdr3_aa: CSVGQGGEKLFF
v_call: TRBV29-1
clone_size: .
d_call: TRBD1
j_call: TRBJ1-4

cdr3_nt: TGTGCCAGCAGCTCGGACTCTGGGAGCTATGGCTACACCTTC
cdr3_aa: CASSSDSGSYGYTF
v_call: TRBV2
clone_size: few
d_call: .
j_call: TRBJ1-2

cdr3_nt: TGTGCCTGGACCCGCCCGGAGAGTGCCTACACCTTC
cdr3_aa: CAWTRPESAYTF
v_call: TRBV30
clone_size: .
d_call: .
j_call: TRBJ1-2

cdr3_nt: TGCAGCGTTGCCTCGGGTCAGGACTCTGGAAACACCATATATTTT
cdr3_aa: CSVASGQDSGNTIYF
v_call: TRBV29-1
clone_size: few
d_call: .
j_call: TRBJ1-3

cdr3_nt: TGTGCCAGCCGCGGGACCGGGACCTATAATTCACCCCTCCACTTT
cdr3_aa: CASRGTGTYNSPLHF
v_call: TRBV6-5
clone_size: .
d_call: .
j_call: TRBJ1-6

cdr3_nt: TGTGCCAGCAGCCCGCGGTTTGGCACCGGGGAGCTGTTTTTT
cdr3_aa: CASSPRFGTGELFF
v_call: TRBV11-2
clone_size: .
d_call: .
j_call: TRBJ2-2

cdr3_nt: TGTGCCAATAGACAGGGATTCAATTCACCCCTCCACTTT
cdr3_aa: CANRQGFNSPLHF
v_call: TRBV28
clone_size: few
d_call: TRBD1
j_call: TRBJ1-6

cdr3_nt: TGTGCCTGGAGTGCGTCTCGCACTAGCGGGGGAGCAGATACGCAGTATTTT
cdr3_aa: CAWSASRTSGGADTQYF
v_call: TRBV30
clone_size: .
d_call: TRBD2
j_call: TRBJ2-3

cdr3_nt: TGCAGCGTTGGGTGGGCAGGTGGCTACACCTTC
cdr3_aa: CSVGWAGGYTF
v_call: TRBV29-1
clone_size: .
d_call: .
j_call: TRBJ1-2

cdr3_nt: TGTGCCAGCAGCGTAGCGGGGCTTTTGGCCTACGAGCAGTACTTC
cdr3_aa: CASSVAGLLAYEQYF
v_call: TRBV7-9
clone_size: few
d_call: TRBD2
j_call: TRBJ2-7

cdr3_nt: TGCGCCAGCAGCAAAAGCGGCGAGCGGGGGTTCTCCTACGAGCAGTACTTC
cdr3_aa: CASSKSGERGFSYEQYF
v_call: TRBV4-1
clone_size: .
d_call: TRBD2
j_call: TRBJ2-7

cdr3_nt: TGTGCCAGCAGTAGGGGAGACCGGCTATATTTT
cdr3_aa: CASSRGDRLYF
v_call: TRBV25-1
clone_size: .
d_call: .
j_call: TRBJ1-6

cdr3_nt: TGTGCCACCAGCAGAGTTGGCACTGAAGCTTTCTTT
cdr3_aa: CATSRVGTEAFF
v_call: TRBV15
clone_size: .
d_call: .
j_call: TRBJ1-1

cdr3_nt: TGCAGCGTCCCCCGGGACAGAGGAGGCTATGGCTACACCTTC
cdr3_aa: CSVPRDRGGYGYTF
v_call: TRBV29-1
clone_size: few
d_call: TRBD1
j_call: TRBJ1-2

cdr3_nt: TGTGCCAGCAGCTTAGTCTGGCCAGGGCCAGGGGAGCAGTACTTC
cdr3_aa: CASSLVWPGPGEQYF
v_call: TRBV7-9
clone_size: few
d_call: .
j_call: TRBJ2-7

cdr3_nt: TGTGCCAGCAGTTTAAGCGGGATGGCAGATACGCAGTATTTT
cdr3_aa: CASSLSGMADTQYF
v_call: TRBV25-1
clone_size: .
d_call: TRBD2
j_call: TRBJ2-3

cdr3_nt: TGCGCCAGCAGCATAATGGGGGCCCATGAAAACATTCAGTACTTC
cdr3_aa: CASSIMGAHENIQYF
v_call: TRBV5-1
clone_size: .
d_call: .
j_call: TRBJ2-4

cdr3_nt: TGTGCCAGCCGGGACAGGGATGTATCCGGGGAGCTGTTTTTT
cdr3_aa: CASRDRDVSGELFF
v_call: TRBV25-1
clone_size: few
d_call: TRBD1
j_call: TRBJ2-2

cdr3_nt: TGTGCCAGCAGGGGGGAGGGCAATCAGCCCCAGCATTTT
cdr3_aa: CASRGEGNQPQHF
v_call: TRBV28
clone_size: .
d_call: .
j_call: TRBJ1-5

cdr3_nt: TGTGCCAGCAGCCTTTTCATGAACACTGAAGCTTTCTTT
cdr3_aa: CASSLFMNTEAFF
v_call: TRBV7-2
clone_size: .
d_call: .
j_call: TRBJ1-1

cdr3_nt: TGCGCCAGCAGCCCAATTCTGACAGGGATGGACGAGCAGTACTTC
cdr3_aa: CASSPILTGMDEQYF
v_call: TRBV5-1
clone_size: .
d_call: TRBD1
j_call: TRBJ2-7

cdr3_nt: TGCGCCAGCAGTGGTACAGGGGGCGCTTACGAGCAGTACTTC
cdr3_aa: CASSGTGGAYEQYF
v_call: TRBV6-6
clone_size: once
d_call: TRBD1
j_call: TRBJ2-7

cdr3_nt: TGTGCCAGCAGTTCAACGGGACAGGGGGCGTTCGAGCAGTACTTC
cdr3_aa: CASSSTGQGAFEQYF
v_call: TRBV27
clone_size: .
d_call: TRBD1
j_call: TRBJ2-7

cdr3_nt: TGTGCCAGCAGCCCGGGACAGGGCGCGGTAAACATTCAGTACTTC
cdr3_aa: CASSPGQGAVNIQYF
v_call: TRBV7-9
clone_size: .
d_call: TRBD1
j_call: TRBJ2-4

cdr3_nt: TGTGCCACCAGCAGAGATCAAGCGGCATATGGAAACACCATATATTTT
cdr3_aa: CATSRDQAAYGNTIYF
v_call: TRBV15
clone_size: .
d_call: .
j_call: TRBJ1-3

cdr3_nt: TGCGCCAGCAGCCCGGACAGGGGGAATGGTGAAAAACTGTTTTTT
cdr3_aa: CASSPDRGNGEKLFF
v_call: TRBV4-1
clone_size: .
d_call: TRBD1
j_call: TRBJ1-4